One sample yielded the 8 T cell receptor beta chains listed below, sequenced in a study of T cells in Graves' hyperthyroidism and ophthalmopathy. The investigators amplified TCR beta CDR3 regions from RNA transcripts. TCR CDR3 underwent first-round RT-PCR with the HTBI primer set. MiXCR, applied by TCRdb to the multiplex PCR reads, yields one record per CDR3 protein. Of about 410,000 distinct CDR3 sequences detected, roughly 14% appear once; the ten largest clones hold about 13%. Material: blood. These receptors came from a man in his late teens or twenties with Graves' ophthalmopathy.

In this sample, this clonotype turned up a few times. For the CDR3, the DNA is TGTGCCAGCAGTTCCGGGACTAGCGGGATAAGCTCCTACAATGAGCAGTTCTTC. It specifies CASSSGTSGISSYNEQFF. The gene calls are TRBV27 and TRBJ2-1; TRBD2 agrees at 13 bases. The J segment lost 0 bases and the V segment lost 4 bases, leaving 6 bases of the junction unmatched. The CDR3 loop spans 18 amino acids. The germline CDR1 and CDR2 sequences are MNHEY and SMNVEV (reference sequence).

This clonotype was observed many times. The V call is TRBV3-1, the J call TRBJ2-3; 16 nucleotides match TRBD2. The CDR3 runs to 15 residues. Germline values: CDR1 LGHDT, CDR2 YNNKEL (reference sequence). The J segment lost 8 bases and the V segment lost 4 bases, leaving 3 bases of the junction unmatched. The CDR3 DNA reads TGTGCCAGCAGCCGAGGGACTAGCGGGAGGGTTACGCAGTATTTT. Protein product: CASSRGTSGRVTQYF.

With respect to this clonotype: A much larger clone differs by one base, so this may be a read error. The rearrangement uses TRBV10-3 and TRBJ2-7; 7 bases are shared with TRBD1. This CDR3 contains 15 residues. CDR1 ENHRY and CDR2 SYGVKD come from the germline V gene. Germline trimming cut 0 bases from V and 2 bases from J; bases unmatched to any gene: 4. CDR3 sequence (DNA): TGTGCCATCAGTGAGTCGGGCAGGGGGACCTACGAGCAGTACTTC. As protein: CAISESGRGTYEQYF.

This clonotype was counted at least ten times. The genes are TRBV12-3 or TRBV12-4 and TRBJ2-7; D perhaps matches TRBD1 (6 bases). This CDR3 spans 14 amino acids. The ends were cut back, 5 bases at V and 5 bases at J, with 16 bases in the middle. CDR3 coding DNA: TGTGCCAGCAGTGGGTATGGGACACGGGACGAGCAGTACTTC. It specifies CASSGYGTRDEQYF.

As regards this clonotype: A much more abundant neighbour one base away suggests this may be a read error. The chain has TRBV3-1 and TRBJ1-6, with D perhaps matching TRBD1 (6 bases). This CDR3 is built from 15 residues. Trimming took 0 bases from V and 8 from J, leaving 11 bases between them. Germline V gene sequence: CDR1 LGHDT, CDR2 YNNKEL (reference sequence). CDR3 in amino acids: CASSQESGAHSPLHF. CDR3 bases: TGTGCCAGCAGCCAAGAGTCGGGGGCTCATTCACCCCTCCACTTT.

In its sample, this clonotype was seen many times. This chain links TRBV3-1 with TRBJ2-3, with a possible D match to TRBD2 (6 bases). V was trimmed by 3 bases and J by 2 bases, leaving 9 bases between them. In germline, CDR1 is LGHDT, CDR2 YNNKEL (reference sequence). This CDR3 spans 14 amino acids. The CDR3 loop is CASSHVADTDTQYF. CDR3 sequence (DNA): TGTGCCAGCAGCCATGTAGCGGACACAGATACGCAGTATTTT.

The chain uses TRBV5-6 and TRBJ2-7; D is unresolved. V was clipped by 4 bases and J by 0 bases, with 17 bases between them. CDR3 length equals 16 residues. The V gene's germline CDR1 is SGHDT and CDR2 YYEEEE. The CDR3 loop reads CASSLLGTHHSYEQYF. CDR3 nucleotides: TGTGCCAGCAGCCTCCTTGGTACTCATCACTCCTACGAGCAGTACTTC.

The chain employs TRBV20-1 and TRBJ2-5, with TRBD2 matching over 14 bases. Germline loops: CDR1 DFQATT, CDR2 SNEGSKA (reference sequence). This CDR3 region has 16 residues. Unmatched junction bases numbered 11, after V lost 6 bases and J lost 5 bases. The CDR3 here is CSAPGLAGGLLETQYF. CDR3 in DNA: TGCAGTGCCCCTGGACTAGCGGGAGGATTACTGGAGACCCAGTACTTC.